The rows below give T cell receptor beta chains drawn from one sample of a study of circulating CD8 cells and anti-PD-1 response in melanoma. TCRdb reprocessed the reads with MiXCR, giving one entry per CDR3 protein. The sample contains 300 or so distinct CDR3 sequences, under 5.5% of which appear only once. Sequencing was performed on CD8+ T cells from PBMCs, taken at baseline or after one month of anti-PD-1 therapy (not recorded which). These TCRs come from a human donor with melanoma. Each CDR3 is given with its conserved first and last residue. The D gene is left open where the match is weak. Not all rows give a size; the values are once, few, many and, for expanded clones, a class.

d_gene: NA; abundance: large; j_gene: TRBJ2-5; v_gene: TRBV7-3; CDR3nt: TGTGCCAGCAGCCCCCAGGGCTCGGAGACCCAGTACTTC; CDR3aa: CASSPQGSETQYF
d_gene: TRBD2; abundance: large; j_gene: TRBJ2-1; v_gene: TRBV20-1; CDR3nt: TGCAGTGTGCCTGAAGCGGGAGGGGGTAATGAGCAGTTCTTC; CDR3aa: CSVPEAGGGNEQFF
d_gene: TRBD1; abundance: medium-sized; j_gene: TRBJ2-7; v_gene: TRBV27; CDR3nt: TGTGCCAGCAGTTTATTTATACAGGGGGAGTACGAGCAGTACTTC; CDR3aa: CASSLFIQGEYEQYF
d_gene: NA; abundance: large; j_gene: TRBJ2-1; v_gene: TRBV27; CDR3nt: TGTGCCAGCAGTTTTTATGGGGCAGAATTGAATGAGCAGTTCTTC; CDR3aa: CASSFYGAELNEQFF
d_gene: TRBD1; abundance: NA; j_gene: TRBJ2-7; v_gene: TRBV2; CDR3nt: TGTGCCAGCAGTCCCCGGGACAGGGGCACCTACGAGCAGTACTTC; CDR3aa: CASSPRDRGTYEQYF
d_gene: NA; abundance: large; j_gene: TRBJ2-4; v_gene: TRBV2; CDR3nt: TGTGCCAGCAGGACGGGACTAGCCAAAAACATTCAGTACTTC; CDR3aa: CASRTGLAKNIQYF
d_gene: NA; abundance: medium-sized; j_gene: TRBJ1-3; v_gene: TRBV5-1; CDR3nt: TGCGCCAGCAGACGAGACAGGTCCATTGGAAACACCATATATTTT; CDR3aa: CASRRDRSIGNTIYF
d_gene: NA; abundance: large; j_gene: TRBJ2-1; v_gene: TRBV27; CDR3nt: TGTGCCAGCAGTTCGGGACTTTCCAATGAGCAGTTCTTC; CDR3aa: CASSSGLSNEQFF
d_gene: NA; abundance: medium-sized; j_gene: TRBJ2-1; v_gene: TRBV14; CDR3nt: TGTGCCAGCAGTCATATAACGGACAATGAGCAGTTCTTC; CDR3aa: CASSHITDNEQFF
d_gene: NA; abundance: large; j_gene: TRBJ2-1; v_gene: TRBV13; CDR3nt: TGTGCCAGCAGCTTGAGGACGGCTAATAACAATGAGCAGTTCTTC; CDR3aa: CASSLRTANNNEQFF
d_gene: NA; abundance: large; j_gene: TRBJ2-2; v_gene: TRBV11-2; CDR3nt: TGTGCCAGCAGCTTGTCCCCGGGGACCGGGGAGCTGTTTTTT; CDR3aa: CASSLSPGTGELFF
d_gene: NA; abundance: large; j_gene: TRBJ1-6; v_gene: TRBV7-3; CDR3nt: TGTGCCAGCAGCCTCGGGAGGTCAGGGTATAATTCACCCCTCCACTTT; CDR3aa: CASSLGRSGYNSPLHF
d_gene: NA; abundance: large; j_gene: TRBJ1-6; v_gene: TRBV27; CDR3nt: TGTGCCAGCGGGCCTCCTTGGCTCACTAATTCACCCCTCCACTTT; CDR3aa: CASGPPWLTNSPLHF
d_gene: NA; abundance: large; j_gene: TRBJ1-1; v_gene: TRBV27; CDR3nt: TGTGCCAGCAGTCCCCGGGGCAACACTGAAGCTTTCTTT; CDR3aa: CASSPRGNTEAFF
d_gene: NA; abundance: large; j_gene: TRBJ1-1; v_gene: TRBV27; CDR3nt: TGTGCCACCCGGGGGTCCGTGGGAACTGAAGCTTTCTTT; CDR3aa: CATRGSVGTEAFF
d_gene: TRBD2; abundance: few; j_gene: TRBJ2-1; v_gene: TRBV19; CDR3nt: TGTGCCAGTAGTACACTAGCGGGAGTCTCAGATGAGCAGCTCTTC; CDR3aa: CASSTLAGVSDEQLF
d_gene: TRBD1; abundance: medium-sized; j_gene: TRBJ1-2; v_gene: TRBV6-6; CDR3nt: TGTGCCAGCAGTGGACAGGCCCTAAACTATGGCTACACCTTC; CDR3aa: CASSGQALNYGYTF
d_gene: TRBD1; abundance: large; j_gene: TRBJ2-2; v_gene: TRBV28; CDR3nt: TGTGCCAGCAGTCCTAAGGACAGGGCAGGCACCGGGGAGCTGTTTTTT; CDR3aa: CASSPKDRAGTGELFF
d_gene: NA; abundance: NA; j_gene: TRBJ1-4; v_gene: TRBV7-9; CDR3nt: TGTGCCAGCAGCCTCATAAAGGGGGGAGATGAAAAACTGTTTTTT; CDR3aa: CASSLIKGGDEKLFF
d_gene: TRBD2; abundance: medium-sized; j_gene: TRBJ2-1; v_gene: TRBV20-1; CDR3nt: TGCAGTGCTAGTGAGGCGCTAGCGGGAGTGAACAATGAGCAGTTCTTC; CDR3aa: CSASEALAGVNNEQFF
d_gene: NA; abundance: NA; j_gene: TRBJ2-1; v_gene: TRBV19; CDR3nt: TGTGCCAGTAGTATAGTAGGAAACAATGAGCAGTTCTTC; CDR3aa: CASSIVGNNEQFF
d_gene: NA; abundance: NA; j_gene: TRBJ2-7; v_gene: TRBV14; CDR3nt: TGTGCCAGCAGCCAAGGATCCTACTACGAGCAGTACTTC; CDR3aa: CASSQGSYYEQYF
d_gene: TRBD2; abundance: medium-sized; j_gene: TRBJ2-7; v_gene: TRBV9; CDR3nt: TGTGCCAGCGGGGCGGGGGGCAACTACGAGCAGTACTTC; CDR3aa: CASGAGGNYEQYF
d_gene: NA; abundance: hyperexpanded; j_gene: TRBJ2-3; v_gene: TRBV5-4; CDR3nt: TGTGCCAGCAGAATCAGAGGGCAGGAGGATACGCAGTATTTT; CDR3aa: CASRIRGQEDTQYF
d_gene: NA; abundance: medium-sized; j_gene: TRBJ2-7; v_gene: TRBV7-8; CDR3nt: TGTGCCAGCAGCTTAGCGCGGCCAGAGCAGTACTTC; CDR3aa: CASSLARPEQYF
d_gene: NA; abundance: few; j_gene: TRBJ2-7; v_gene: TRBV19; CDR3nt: TGTGCCAGTAGTATGGGACACGGACCCTACGAGCAGTACTTC; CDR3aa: CASSMGHGPYEQYF
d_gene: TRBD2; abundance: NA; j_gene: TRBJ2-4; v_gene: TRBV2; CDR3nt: TGTGCCGGCAGTGTTCACCCAACCACTAGCGGGGGGGTAGCCAAAAACATTCAGTACTTC; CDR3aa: CAGSVHPTTSGGVAKNIQYF
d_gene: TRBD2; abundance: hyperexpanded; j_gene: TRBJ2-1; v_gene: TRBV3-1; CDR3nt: TGTGCCAGCAGCCAAGTCGAACTGACTAGCGGGAGGGCTGATGAGCAGTTCTTC; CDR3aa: CASSQVELTSGRADEQFF
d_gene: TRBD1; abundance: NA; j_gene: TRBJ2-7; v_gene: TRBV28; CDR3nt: TGTGCCAGCAGTTACGGCGCGGGACAGGGCTACGAGCAGTACTTC; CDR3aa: CASSYGAGQGYEQYF
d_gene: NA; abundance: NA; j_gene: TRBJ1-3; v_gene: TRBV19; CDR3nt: TGTGCCAGTAAACGCTCTGGAAACACCATATATTTT; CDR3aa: CASKRSGNTIYF
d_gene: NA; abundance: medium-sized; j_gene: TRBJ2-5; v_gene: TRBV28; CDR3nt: TGTGCCAGCAGTATTGAATGGGGGGCCCAAGAGACCCAGTACTTC; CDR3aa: CASSIEWGAQETQYF
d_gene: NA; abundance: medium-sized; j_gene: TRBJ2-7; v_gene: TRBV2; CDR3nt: TGTGCCGGAGGGAGGCAGGAGCAGTACTTC; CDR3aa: CAGGRQEQYF
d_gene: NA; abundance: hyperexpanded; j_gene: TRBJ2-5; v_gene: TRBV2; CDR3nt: TGTGCCAGCAGTTCCCGTGTGCCAATGGAGACCCAGTACTTC; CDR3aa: CASSSRVPMETQYF
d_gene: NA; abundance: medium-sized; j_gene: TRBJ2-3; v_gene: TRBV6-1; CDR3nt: TGTGCCAGCAGCGGGCTTTCAGATACGCAGTATTTT; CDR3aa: CASSGLSDTQYF
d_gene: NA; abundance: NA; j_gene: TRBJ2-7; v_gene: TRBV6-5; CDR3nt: TGTGCCAGCAGTTACGGGGCAGAGAGCTACGAGCAGTACTTC; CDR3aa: CASSYGAESYEQYF
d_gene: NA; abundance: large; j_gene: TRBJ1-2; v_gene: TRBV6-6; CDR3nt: TGTGCCAGCAGTTACACCAAAGACCTACACTATGGCTACACCTTC; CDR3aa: CASSYTKDLHYGYTF
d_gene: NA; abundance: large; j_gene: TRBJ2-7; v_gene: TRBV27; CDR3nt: TGTGCCAGCAGTTTATCGCAGCTCCCCTACGAGCAGTACTTC; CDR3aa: CASSLSQLPYEQYF
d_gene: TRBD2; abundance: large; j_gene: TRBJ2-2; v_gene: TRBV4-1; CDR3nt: TGCGCCAGCAGCCATGTAGCGGGAACGAACACCGGGGAGCTGTTTTTT; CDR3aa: CASSHVAGTNTGELFF
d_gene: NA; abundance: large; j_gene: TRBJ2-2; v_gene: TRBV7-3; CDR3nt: TGTGCCAGCAGCTTGGACCTGGGACACCACCCTGACACCGGGGAGCTGTTT; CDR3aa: CASSLDLGHHPDTGELF
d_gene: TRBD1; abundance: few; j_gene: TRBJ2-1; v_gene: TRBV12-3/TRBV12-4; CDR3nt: TGTGCCAGCAGTCCTACAGGGGGCAACTACAATGAGCAGTTCTTC; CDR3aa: CASSPTGGNYNEQFF
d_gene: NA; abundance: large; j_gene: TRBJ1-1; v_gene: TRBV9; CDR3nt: TGTGCCAGCAGCCCCAATCCGTCGGGTACTGAAGCTTTCTTT; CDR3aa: CASSPNPSGTEAFF
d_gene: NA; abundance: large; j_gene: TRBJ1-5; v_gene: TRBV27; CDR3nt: TGTGCCAGCAGCCAAGGAGGGGGGCCTGGTCAGCCCCAGCATTTT; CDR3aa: CASSQGGGPGQPQHF
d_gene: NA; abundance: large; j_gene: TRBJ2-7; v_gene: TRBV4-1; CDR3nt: TGCGCCAGCAGCCAAGCAGACCAGGGATCTCTCTACGAGCAGTACTTC; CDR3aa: CASSQADQGSLYEQYF
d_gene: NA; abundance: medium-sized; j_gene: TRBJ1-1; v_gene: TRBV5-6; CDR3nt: TGTGCCAGCAGCCTAAGGGGAGCTGAAGCTTTCTTT; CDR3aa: CASSLRGAEAFF
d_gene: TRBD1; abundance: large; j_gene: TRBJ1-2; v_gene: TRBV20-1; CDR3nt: TGCAGTGCTTATATACCGGGACAGGGGGACTATGGCTACACCTTC; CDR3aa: CSAYIPGQGDYGYTF